This is a list of T cell receptor beta chains from one sample in a study of blood T cell repertoires in COVID-19. The repertoire was sequenced with immunoSEQ multiplex PCR; TCRdb's copy has only in-frame clones and lacks some. The sample has about 350,000 clones, roughly 86% seen once. Sample: PBMCs or T cells enriched from blood (not recorded which). The receptors originated from a woman aged 25 to 39 who had been exposed to COVID-19. Each CDR3 is given with its conserved first and last residue. D genes are given only for firm matches. Only some rows state a clone size, as once, few, many or a class for expanded clones.

d_call | j_call | v_call | clone_size | cdr3_nt | cdr3_aa
NA | TRBJ1-6 | TRBV5-6 | NA | TGTGCCAGCAGGTTTTGGGCAGGGTTTTCACCCCTCCACTTT | CASRFWAGFSPLHF
TRBD1 | TRBJ1-6 | TRBV25-1 | few | TGTGCCAGCTCCCGGACAGGGGGCTTCTATAATTCACCCCTCCACTTT | CASSRTGGFYNSPLHF
NA | TRBJ1-5 | TRBV11-2 | NA | TGTGCCAGCAGCTTAAGCAGGGTCAGCAATCAGCCCCAGCATTTT | CASSLSRVSNQPQHF
NA | TRBJ1-2 | TRBV11-2 | NA | TGTGCCAGCAGCACGTCGACTGGAGCTAACTATGGCTACACCTTC | CASSTSTGANYGYTF
NA | TRBJ2-7 | TRBV6-1 | large | TGTGCCAGCAGTGAAGAAACGGCAGGGGGGAGCTCCGAGCAGTACTTC | CASSEETAGGSSEQYF
NA | TRBJ2-2 | TRBV10-2 | NA | TGCGCCAGCAACCGCCTAGGAGGCGTGAACACCGGGGAGCTGTTTTTT | CASNRLGGVNTGELFF
NA | TRBJ2-7 | TRBV11-2 | NA | TGCGCCAGCAGCTTAGAGGTGTTACTTGTCTACGAGCAGTACTTC | CASSLEVLLVYEQYF
NA | TRBJ1-2 | TRBV29-1 | NA | TGCAGCGTTGGACAGGAGAACTATGGCTACACCTTC | CSVGQENYGYTF
NA | TRBJ1-1 | TRBV9 | once | TGTGCCAGCAGCGTAGGGAGCAGGAACACTGAAGCTTTCTTT | CASSVGSRNTEAFF
NA | TRBJ1-2 | TRBV6-6 | NA | TGTGCCAGCAGTTCCACAGGAGCGCTTAACTATGGCTACACCTTC | CASSSTGALNYGYTF
NA | TRBJ1-4 | TRBV11-2 | few | TGTGCCAGCAGCTCAACCTACAGGGATAGTCGGTTTTTT | CASSSTYRDSRFF
NA | TRBJ1-5 | TRBV28 | NA | TGTGCCAGCAGTTTAAGGGACTTTAGAGGCAATCAGCCCCAGCATTTT | CASSLRDFRGNQPQHF
NA | TRBJ1-1 | TRBV5-6 | once | TGTGCCAGCCGGGAGCAAATCACGGTGAACACTGAAGCTTTCTTT | CASREQITVNTEAFF
TRBD2 | TRBJ2-1 | TRBV19 | NA | TGTGCCAGTAGTCCCAGGCGAGCGGGAGACAATGAGCAGTTCTTC | CASSPRRAGDNEQFF
NA | TRBJ2-3 | TRBV11-3 | NA | TGTGCCAGCAGCTCAAGGGGGGGGGAGAGCCGGGATACGCAGTATTTT | CASSSRGGESRDTQYF
NA | TRBJ2-7 | TRBV7-6 | NA | TGTGCCAGCAGCAGACAGGACGACTCCTACGAGCAGTACTTC | CASSRQDDSYEQYF
NA | TRBJ1-5 | TRBV27 | NA | TGTGCCAGCAGTTTATCCCTCAGTTTTCAGCCCCAGCATTTT | CASSLSLSFQPQHF
NA | TRBJ2-7 | TRBV7-8 | NA | TGTGCCAGCAGCTCCCCCCCCGCGGGAAAGATCCTCTACGAGCAGTACTTC | CASSSPPAGKILYEQYF
NA | TRBJ2-6 | TRBV24-1 | NA | TGTGCCACCAGCGGCAGGGGTGCAGGGGCCAACGTCCTGACTTTC | CATSGRGAGANVLTF
TRBD1 | TRBJ1-1 | TRBV11-1 | NA | TGTGCCAGCAGCCCAGGGGGCCTATTGAACACTGAAGCTTTCTTT | CASSPGGLLNTEAFF
TRBD1 | TRBJ1-5 | TRBV15 | NA | TGTGCCACCAGCGGGGGGACAGGTGGTAGCAATCAGCCCCAGCATTTT | CATSGGTGGSNQPQHF
TRBD1 | TRBJ1-4 | TRBV2 | NA | TGTGCCAGCAGTCGACAGGGCATGGAAGAAAAACTGTTTTTT | CASSRQGMEEKLFF
NA | TRBJ1-5 | TRBV9 | NA | TGTGCCAGCAGCCGGGATGTGGACCCCACCCCCCAGCCCCAGCATTTT | CASSRDVDPTPQPQHF
NA | TRBJ1-1 | TRBV3-1/TRBV3-2 | NA | TGTGCCAGCAGCCATAGGGCAGGCGGGACTGAAGCTTTCTTT | CASSHRAGGTEAFF
NA | TRBJ1-6 | TRBV10-3 | NA | TGTGCCATCAGGCGGGGAGAGGACAATTCACCCCTCCACTTT | CAIRRGEDNSPLHF
NA | TRBJ2-7 | TRBV12-3/TRBV12-4 | NA | TGTGCCAGCAGTTTCCCCAGGAGGGAGCAGTACTTC | CASSFPRREQYF
TRBD1 | TRBJ2-7 | TRBV10-3 | NA | TGTGCCATCAGTGAGTCACTCGGACAGGGTGGGAACTACGAGCAGTACTTC | CAISESLGQGGNYEQYF
TRBD1 | TRBJ1-6 | TRBV7-8 | NA | TGTGCCAGCAGCCCCTTCCGGGACAGCGTTTCACCCCTCCACTTT | CASSPFRDSVSPLHF
TRBD2 | TRBJ2-3 | TRBV28 | NA | TGTGCCAGCAATCCAGCGGGAGGGCCGGAAGATACGCAGTATTTT | CASNPAGGPEDTQYF
TRBD1 | TRBJ2-7 | TRBV28 | NA | TGTGCCAGCTCCCGGGACAGTCTTTTTAGCTCCTACGAGCAGTACTTC | CASSRDSLFSSYEQYF
NA | TRBJ2-3 | TRBV25-1 | NA | TGTGCCAGCAGTGAATGGAAGGCAGGGGACACAGATACGCAGTATTTT | CASSEWKAGDTDTQYF
NA | TRBJ1-4 | TRBV6-5 | NA | TGTGCCAGCAGTACCGGGGGATCTAATGAAAAACTGTTTTTT | CASSTGGSNEKLFF
NA | TRBJ1-5 | TRBV28 | once | TGTGCCAGCAGTCAGGGAGGGGGCAATCAGCCCCAGCATTTT | CASSQGGGNQPQHF
TRBD2 | TRBJ2-2 | TRBV18 | NA | TGTGCCAGCTCACCGGGAATAGCGGGAGTCGGGACCGGGGAGCTGTTTTTT | CASSPGIAGVGTGELFF
TRBD2 | TRBJ2-1 | TRBV5-1 | NA | TGCGCCAGCAGCTCGGTTAGCGGGGGGAGCAATGAGCAGTTCTTC | CASSSVSGGSNEQFF
NA | TRBJ1-5 | TRBV28 | NA | TGTGCCAGCAGTTTAAGGGGGGGCCGCAATCAGCCCCAGCATTTT | CASSLRGGRNQPQHF
NA | TRBJ1-3 | TRBV28 | NA | TGTGCCAGCAGTCAGCCGGACAGTTTTAACACCATATATTTT | CASSQPDSFNTIYF
NA | TRBJ1-4 | TRBV19 | NA | TGTGCCAGTAGTAAACCCCAGAGGAGTGAAAAACTGTTTTTT | CASSKPQRSEKLFF
TRBD2 | TRBJ2-1 | TRBV28 | NA | TGTGCCAGCAGTTTAATCCTCCGGACTAGTCAGCCGGACAATGAGCAGTTCTTC | CASSLILRTSQPDNEQFF
NA | TRBJ1-2 | TRBV11-3 | NA | TGTGCCAGCAGCTTAGTGAGGGATGGCTACACCTTC | CASSLVRDGYTF
NA | TRBJ1-3 | TRBV27 | NA | TGTGCCAGCAGTACCTTCCCGGTTTATGGAAACACCATATATTTT | CASSTFPVYGNTIYF
NA | TRBJ2-1 | TRBV28 | NA | TGTGCCAGCAGTTTGGCAGGGCGAGAGCAGTTCTTC | CASSLAGREQFF
TRBD2 | TRBJ2-1 | TRBV5-1 | once | TGCGCCAGCAGCTTGGTACTAGCGGGAGAGATGAATGAGCAGTTCTTC | CASSLVLAGEMNEQFF
TRBD2 | TRBJ2-3 | TRBV24-1 | NA | TGTGCCACCACTCAGGGAGGGGTGGACACAGATACGCAGTATTTT | CATTQGGVDTDTQYF
TRBD1 | TRBJ2-1 | TRBV27 | NA | TGTGCCAGCAGCACCCCGGACAGGGGAAAAAAGCAGTTCTTC | CASSTPDRGKKQFF
TRBD1 | TRBJ2-7 | TRBV29-1 | NA | TGCAGCGTTGAGGGACAGGGTGGATACGAGCAGTACTTC | CSVEGQGGYEQYF
NA | TRBJ1-3 | TRBV6-5 | NA | TGTGCCAGCACTACTCCTGGAAACACCATATATTTT | CASTTPGNTIYF
TRBD2 | TRBJ2-3 | TRBV10-3 | few | TGTGCCATCAGCCCGGGACTAGCGGGAGGGATCGAAGATACGCAGTATTTT | CAISPGLAGGIEDTQYF